The clone carrying this T cell receptor (beta chain) appeared many times. Collection of roughly 10 milliliters of peripheral blood was performed for each donor. This record comes from a study of blood T cells in healthy people across ages. The second PCR ran roughly 7 to 12 cycles with a sample-barcoded 5' primer and J-beta primers. Any given sample supplied a minimum of 2.5 million CDR3-containing paired-end reads. Using its own MiXCR run on the 5' RACE reads, TCRdb lists one record per CDR3 protein. The table shows 650,000 to 700,000 distinct CDR3 sequences, with about 34% occurring only once. V gave up 5 bases and J gave up 2 bases; unmatched junction bases: 6. CDR1 and CDR2 from the germline V gene are DFQATT and SNEGSKA (reference sequence). The CDR3 totals 14 residues.

The TCR was taken from a woman aged 80 or over in good health. Source material: blood. This chain connects TRBV20-1 to TRBJ1-5, with 7 bases lining up with TRBD1. The CDR3 reads CSASGQEGNQPQHF. CDR3 bases: TGCAGTGCTTCCGGACAGGAAGGCAATCAGCCCCAGCATTTT.